This TCR beta chain was sequenced for a study of shared clonotypes between healthy human individuals. CDR3 length equals 15 residues. Germline assignment: CDR1 MNHEY and CDR2 SMNVEV (reference sequence). V was pared by 6 bases and J by 0 bases, with 14 bases between. When replicate PCRs were run on sorted subsets, they used 200 to 250 ng DNA, 28,000 or so T cell genomes. Sequencing was performed with immunoSEQ multiplex PCR; in TCRdb, only in-frame clones are kept and a portion is missing. This table holds 980,000 or so clones, over 75% found once. The rearrangement links TRBV27 to TRBJ1-1; tentative D call: TRBD1 (5 bases). Material for sequencing was memory CD4+ T cells sorted from blood. Sample subset: CD45RA-negative fraction. This sequence was found in a man aged 18 to 29 in good health. The CDR3 bases are TGTGCCAGCAGGGACCAGGGAGCAGTGAACACTGAAGCTTTCTTT. Protein: CASRDQGAVNTEAFF.